This T cell receptor beta chain was documented in a study of T cells in tuberculosis. Whole-study context: T cells were selected with CD1B tetramers loaded with glucose monomycolate. Notes on the study in general: Low-affinity CD1B-GMM tetramer-binding T cells may have been missed.

Sorting used thawed, overnight-rested PBMC stained with anti-CD3, a viability dye and GMM-loaded CD1B tetramer. The CD1B tetramers carried C32 glucose monomycolate purified from Rhodococcus equi. Approximately 91,000 tetramer-negative cells were sorted from each donor. TCR-alpha and TCR-beta chains were sequenced unpaired. Libraries were prepared by immunoSEQ multiplex PCR; TCRdb keeps only in-frame clonotypes and omits some of them. The sample has approximately 57,000 clones, roughly 86% seen once. The length of the CDR3 is 15 residues. Trimming at V came to 10 bases and at J to 0 bases, leaving 10 bases not matched to a gene. Germline lookup yields CDR1 LNHDA and CDR2 SQIVND (reference sequence).

The sequence came from an adult woman with latent tuberculosis. V and J are TRBV19 and TRBJ1-1; 8 bases fit TRBD1. The sample was CD1b-GMM tetramer-negative cells sorted from PBMCs. The CDR3 region is CATKTGDSMNTEAFF. CDR3 coding DNA: TGTGCCACTAAGACAGGGGATTCTATGAACACTGAAGCTTTCTTT.